The clone carrying this TCR beta chain was seen repeatedly, ten times or more. Per germline, CDR1 SEHNR and CDR2 FQNEAQ (reference sequence). Deletions cut 4 bases from V and 1 base from J, with 20 bases between. CDR3 length: 17 amino acids. This sample is part of a study of T cells in Graves' hyperthyroidism and ophthalmopathy. Enrolled ophthalmopathy patients presented with a Clinical Activity Score of at least 3, a NOSPECS grade of at least 4, and disease duration under 3 months. Amplification of TCR beta CDR3 regions was performed using RNA transcripts as template. TCR CDR3 regions were first amplified by RT-PCR with HTBI primers. TCRdb re-called the multiplex PCR reads with MiXCR, one entry per CDR3 protein. The sample lists 360,000 or so distinct CDR3 sequences, 15% to 20% seen once, with about a sixth in the top ten.

The genes are TRBV7-9 and TRBJ2-7; D perhaps matches TRBD2 (6 bases). Sequencing was carried out using blood. The sequence was obtained from a woman aged 35 to 49 with Graves' ophthalmopathy. In DNA, the CDR3 is TGTGCCAGCAGCTCCTCTGGCGACTATGCGGGATCCTACGAGCAGTACTTC. This translates into CASSSSGDYAGSYEQYF.